The clone carrying this TCR beta chain was seen a handful of times. Its antigen remains unknown. The source of the sample is a study of T cells in localized non-small cell lung cancer. Measured with immunoSEQ multiplex PCR; TCRdb has only the in-frame clones, and not every one. The sample has about 2,400 clones, 30% to 40% seen once; the top ten hold approximately 4%. The CDR3 has 14 amino acids. Germline CDR1 reads SGHTA; CDR2 reads FQGNSA. V dropped 3 bases and J dropped 7 bases, with 15 bases sitting between them. General study points: There were a median 57 of the top 100 tumor clones appearing in adjacent lung.

The sequence came from a male donor at least 60 years old with stage II squamous cell lung carcinoma. The chain carries TRBV7-2 and TRBJ1-1; possible D gene TRBD1, 6 bases. The material sequenced was lymph node tissue, taken before any cancer treatment. The CDR3 DNA sequence: TGTGCCAGCAGCTTTACCACAGGGTTGTATGAAGCTTTCTTT. Translation: CASSFTTGLYEAFF.